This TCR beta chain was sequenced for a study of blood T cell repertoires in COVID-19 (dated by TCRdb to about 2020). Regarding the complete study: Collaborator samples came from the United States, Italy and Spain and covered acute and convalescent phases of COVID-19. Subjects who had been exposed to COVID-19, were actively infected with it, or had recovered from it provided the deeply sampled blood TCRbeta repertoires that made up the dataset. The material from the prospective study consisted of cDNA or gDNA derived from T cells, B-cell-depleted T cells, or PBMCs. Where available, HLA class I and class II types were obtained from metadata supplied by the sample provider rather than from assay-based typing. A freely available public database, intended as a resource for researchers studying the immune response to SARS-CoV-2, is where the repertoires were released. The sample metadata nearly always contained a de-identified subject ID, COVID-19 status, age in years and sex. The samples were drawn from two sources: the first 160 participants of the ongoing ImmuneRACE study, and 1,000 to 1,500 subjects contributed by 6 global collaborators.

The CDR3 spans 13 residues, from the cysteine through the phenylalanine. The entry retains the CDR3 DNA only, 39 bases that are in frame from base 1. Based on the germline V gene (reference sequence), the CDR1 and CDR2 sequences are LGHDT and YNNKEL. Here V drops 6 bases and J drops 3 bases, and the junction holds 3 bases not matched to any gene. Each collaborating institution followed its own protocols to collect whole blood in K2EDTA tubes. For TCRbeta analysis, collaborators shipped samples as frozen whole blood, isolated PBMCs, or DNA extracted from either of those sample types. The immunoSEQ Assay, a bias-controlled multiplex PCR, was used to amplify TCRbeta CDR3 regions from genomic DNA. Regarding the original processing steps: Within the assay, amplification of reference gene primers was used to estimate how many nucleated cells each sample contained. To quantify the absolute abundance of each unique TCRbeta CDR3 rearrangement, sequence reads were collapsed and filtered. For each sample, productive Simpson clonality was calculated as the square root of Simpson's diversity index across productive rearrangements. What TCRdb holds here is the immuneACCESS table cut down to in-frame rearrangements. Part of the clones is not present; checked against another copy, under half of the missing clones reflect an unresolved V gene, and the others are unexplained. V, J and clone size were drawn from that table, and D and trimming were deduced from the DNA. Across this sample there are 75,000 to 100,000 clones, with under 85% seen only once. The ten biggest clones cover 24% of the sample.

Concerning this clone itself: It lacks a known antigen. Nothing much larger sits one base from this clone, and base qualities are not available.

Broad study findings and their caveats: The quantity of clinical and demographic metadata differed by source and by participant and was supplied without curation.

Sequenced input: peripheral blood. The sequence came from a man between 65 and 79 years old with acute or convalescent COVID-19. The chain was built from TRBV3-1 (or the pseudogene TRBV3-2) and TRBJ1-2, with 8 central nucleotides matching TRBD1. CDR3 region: CASSQQGDYGYTF. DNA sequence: TGTGCCAGCAGTCAACAGGGGGACTATGGCTACACCTTC.